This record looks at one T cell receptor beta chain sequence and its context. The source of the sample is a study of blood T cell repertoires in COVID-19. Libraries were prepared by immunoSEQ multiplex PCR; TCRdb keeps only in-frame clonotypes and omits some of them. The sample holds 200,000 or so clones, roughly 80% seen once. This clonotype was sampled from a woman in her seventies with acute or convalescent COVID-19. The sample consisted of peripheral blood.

The CDR3 loop is CASCLQGGTSVLTF. CDR3 DNA: TGTGCCAGCTGCCTACAGGGAGGGACCAGCGTCCTGACTTTC. The V call is TRBV6-5, the J call TRBJ2-6, with D perhaps matching TRBD2 (7 bases). CDR1 is MNHEY and CDR2 is SVGAGI in the germline V gene. This CDR3 comprises 14 residues. Trimming pared 8 bases from V and 12 bases from J, leaving 20 bases between.